A single sample is the source of the 28 T cell receptor beta chains below, sequenced in a study of OX40 agonist ivuxolimab in advanced cancers. Measured with immunoSEQ multiplex PCR; TCRdb has only the in-frame clones, and not every one. The sample holds fewer than 100,000 clones, roughly 85% seen once. The sequencing here drew on CD4+ or CD8+ T cells sorted from blood, taken in a trial of the OX40 agonist ivuxolimab. The receptor source for this set is an adult with an advanced solid tumor such as melanoma, head and neck, liver or kidney cancer.

The V and J genes are TRBV7-2 and TRBJ1-1, with D maybe TRBD1 (5 bases). Trimming took off 5 bases at V and 1 base at J, with 8 bases between the two ends. Germline V gene sequence: CDR1 SGHTA, CDR2 FQGNSA. The CDR3 has 13 residues. The CDR3 is CASSPDTNTEAFF. The CDR3, as DNA: TGTGCCAGCAGCCCGGACACGAACACTGAAGCTTTCTTT.

The V call is TRBV7-3, the J call TRBJ2-5; 8 positions match TRBD1. Germline trimming cut 1 base from V and 4 bases from J; bases unmatched to any gene: 2. This CDR3 region has 14 residues. Germline CDR1 and CDR2: SGHTA and FQGTGA. CDR3 DNA sequence: TGTGCCAGCAGCTTAAATCAGGGGGCAGAGACCCAGTACTTC. It yields the protein CASSLNQGAETQYF.

This clone has just a few counts. The rearrangement uses TRBV7-2 and TRBJ1-4; possibly TRBD1 for D (6 bases). CDR1 SGHTA and CDR2 FQGNSA come from the germline V gene. With 3 bases removed from V and 8 bases from J, the gap between germline ends came to 13 bases. The CDR3 runs 14 residues. The CDR3: CASSLNRDDEKLFF. Written as DNA, the CDR3 is TGTGCCAGCAGCTTGAACAGGGATGACGAAAAACTGTTTTTT.

Comment on this clone: This specimen includes other DNA sequences encoding the same CDR3. The DNA of the CDR3 is TGTGCCAGCAGCCAAGCGGGATCGGAAAAAGCTTTCTTT. It specifies CASSQAGSEKAFF. The chain combines TRBV14 with TRBJ1-1; D unresolved. V was pared by 1 base and J by 9 bases, with 12 bases between. Germline lookup yields CDR1 SGHDN and CDR2 FVKESK. This CDR3 has 13 residues. The full variable domain, in which reference TRBV14 and TRBJ1-1 provide the parts outside the CDR3, is EAGVTQFPSHSVIEKGQTVTLRCDPISGHDNLYWYRRVMGKEIKFLLHFVKESKQDESGMPNNRFLAERTGGTYSTLKVQPAELEDSGVYFCASSQAGSEKAFFGQGTRLTVV.

The J gene is TRBJ1-6, the V gene TRBV19; D gene ambiguous. The V end lost 5 bases, the J end lost 0 bases, and 14 bases lay between the germline ends. From germline, CDR1 is LNHDA and CDR2 SQIVND (reference sequence). The CDR3 has 17 residues. The DNA of the CDR3 is TGTGCCAGTAGTCGACGGACCGAGAGCTCCTATAATTCACCCCTCCACTTT. Its translation: CASSRRTESSYNSPLHF.

In this sample, this clone turned up once. The chain combines TRBV6-6 with TRBJ2-5, with 8 bases that match TRBD1. The CDR3 has 13 residues. V lost 4 bases to trimming and J lost 3 bases; unmatched junction nucleotides: 1. Germline V gene lookup returns CDR1 MNHNY and CDR2 SVGAGI (reference sequence). The DNA of the CDR3 is TGTGCCAGCAGTTCGACAGGGGAAGAGACCCAGTACTTC. This translates into CASSSTGEETQYF.

The V and J genes are TRBV7-3 and TRBJ2-2; unclear D gene. Germline V CDR1 and CDR2: SGHTA, FQGTGA. This CDR3 is 13 amino acids long. V lost 5 bases to trimming and J lost 6 bases, with 10 bases between them. CDR3 protein: CASSLLGSGELFF. The DNA of the CDR3 is TGTGCCAGCAGCCTTCTAGGGTCCGGGGAGCTGTTTTTT.

The chain employs TRBV18 and TRBJ1-1; weak D call: TRBD1 (5 bases). Looked up from germline, CDR1 is KGHSH and CDR2 is LQKENI. With 6 bases removed from V and 1 base from J, the gap between germline ends came to 12 bases. This CDR3 contains 14 residues. The CDR3 nucleotides are TGTGCCAGCTCGCCTGGACACCCGAACACTGAAGCTTTCTTT. Its translation: CASSPGHPNTEAFF.

The chain combines TRBV18 with TRBJ2-7; 7 bases are a match to TRBD1. Germline trimming cut 2 bases from V and 3 bases from J; bases unmatched to any gene: 7. The CDR3 spans 15 residues. CDR1 is KGHSH and CDR2 is LQKENI in the germline V gene. CDR3 amino acids: CASSPRQGENYEQYF. CDR3 nucleotides: TGTGCCAGCTCACCAAGGCAGGGGGAGAACTACGAGCAGTACTTC.

V is TRBV6-5 and J is TRBJ1-6, with D perhaps matching TRBD1 (6 bases). The V and J ends lost 2 bases and 9 bases respectively, with 11 bases between them. The germline gives CDR1 MNHEY, CDR2 SVGAGI. This CDR3 spans 14 amino acids. The CDR3 spells CASSYTGAGSPLHF. CDR3 coding DNA: TGTGCCAGCAGTTACACGGGGGCCGGTTCACCCCTCCACTTT.

The chain links TRBV6-5 to TRBJ2-3; D uncertain. The CDR3 runs 14 residues. The V end was cut by 6 bases, the J end by 0 bases, with 10 bases between. Per the germline V gene, CDR1 is MNHEY and CDR2 is SVGAGI. CDR3 sequence reads: CASRDGASTDTQYF. CDR3 sequence (DNA): TGTGCCAGCAGGGATGGAGCGAGCACAGATACGCAGTATTTT.

A few counts support this clone. The chain has TRBV9 and TRBJ2-7, with 8 bases that match TRBD2. J was trimmed by 0 bases and V by 4 bases; bases with no gene match: 3. The length of the CDR3 is 14 residues. Germline CDR1 reads SGDLS; CDR2 reads YYNGEE. CDR3 nucleotides: TGTGCCAGCAGCCCACGGGAGGGCTCCTACGAGCAGTACTTC. Its translation: CASSPREGSYEQYF. The complete variable domain, with remaining parts taken from reference TRBV9 and TRBJ2-7, reads DSGVTQTPKHLITATGQRVTLRCSPRSGDLSVYWYQQSLDQGLQFLIQYYNGEERAKGNILERFSAQQFPDLHSELNLSSLELGDSALYFCASSPREGSYEQYFGPGTRLTVT.

The chain links TRBV5-1 to TRBJ2-2; 7 bases match TRBD1. The CDR3 is made up of 15 amino acids. J was trimmed by 0 bases and V by 7 bases; bases with no gene match: 6. Germline-derived CDR1 and CDR2 are SGHRS and YFSETQ. This CDR3 reads CASAPGTANTGELFF. The CDR3 coding sequence is TGCGCCAGCGCCCCCGGGACAGCGAACACCGGGGAGCTGTTTTTT.

This clone was counted only a few times. The chain uses TRBV21-1 and TRBJ2-7. TRBV21-1 is annotated as a pseudogene. This CDR3 has 11 amino acids. The CDR3 protein is CASSRGGEQYF. The DNA for the CDR3 is TGTGCCAGCAGCCGAGGGGGGGAGCAGTACTTC.

The V gene is TRBV7-2, the J gene TRBJ2-7; D is perhaps TRBD1 (5 bases). The V end lost 5 bases, the J end lost 3 bases, and 23 bases lay between the germline ends. Germline V CDR1 and CDR2: SGHTA, FQGNSA. The CDR3 runs 17 residues. CDR3 loop: CASSPSPLVGLNYEQYF. DNA for the CDR3: TGTGCCAGCAGCCCCTCCCCTCTAGTGGGGCTCAACTACGAGCAGTACTTC.

The rearrangement joins TRBV2 to TRBJ2-5; the D gene could be TRBD1 or TRBD2 (6 bases each). The CDR3 is 13 amino acids. V was shortened by 6 bases and J by 5 bases, with 13 bases between the two germline ends. CDR1 is SNHLY, CDR2 FYNNEI, per germline. The CDR3 region has the DNA TGTGCCAGCAGAGGGGGGCTGGGGGAGACCCAGTACTTC. Its protein is CASRGGLGETQYF.

This chain connects TRBV18 to TRBJ1-2; D gene uncertain. The CDR3 consists of 12 residues. Per germline, CDR1 KGHSH and CDR2 LQKENI. The ends were cut back, 2 bases at V and 8 bases at J, with 9 bases in the middle. The CDR3 spells CASSPEMGGYTF. CDR3 DNA sequence: TGTGCCAGCTCACCAGAAATGGGCGGCTACACCTTC.

The chain employs TRBV10-3 and TRBJ1-6; 7 bases align to TRBD1. Trimming cost V 5 bases and J 2 bases; bases outside gene matches: 6. The CDR3 has 16 amino acids. CDR1 and CDR2 from the germline V gene are ENHRY and SYGVKD. Written as DNA, the CDR3 is TGTGCCATCAGTCCGGCGACAGGGCCCTATAATTCACCCCTCCACTTT. It codes for CAISPATGPYNSPLHF.

The V and J genes are TRBV6-1 and TRBJ1-1; a weak D match, TRBD1 (5 bases). The ends were cut back, 10 bases at V and 10 bases at J, with 13 bases in the middle. Germline CDR1 is MNHNS and CDR2 is SASEGT. The CDR3 runs 10 residues. The CDR3 coding sequence is TGTGCCATCCTGACAGCTGGAGCTTTCTTT. The encoded protein is CAILTAGAFF.

J is TRBJ2-1 and V is TRBV7-9, with D maybe TRBD1 (6 bases). Trimming left V 5 bases short and J 7 bases short, with 21 bases between. Germline V gene data show CDR1 as SEHNR and CDR2 as FQNEAQ (reference sequence). CDR3 length: 16 residues. DNA of the CDR3: TGTGCCAGCAGCCCGAGAGGACAGTCAGGTGGAAATGAGCAGTTCTTC. Translating it yields CASSPRGQSGGNEQFF.

The rearrangement uses TRBV7-2 and TRBJ2-3; possibly TRBD2 for D (7 bases). CDR1 is SGHTA and CDR2 is FQGNSA in the germline V gene. Between the trimmed V and J ends, which lost 1 base and 7 bases, there was a span of 15 bases. The CDR3 totals 15 residues. The CDR3 region has the DNA TGTGCCAGCAGCTTAGTAGTGGGGGGGCTTAATACGCAGTATTTT. It encodes CASSLVVGGLNTQYF.

This chain links TRBV5-1 with TRBJ1-4; weak D call: TRBD1 (5 bases). This CDR3 region has 15 residues. The V gene's germline CDR1 is SGHRS and CDR2 YFSETQ. V was trimmed by 1 base and J by 4 bases, leaving 11 bases between them. In nucleotides, the CDR3 is TGCGCCAGCAGCTTGTGGGGCCCCTATAATGAAAAACTGTTTTTT. Its translation is CASSLWGPYNEKLFF.

This rearrangement joins TRBV6-5 to TRBJ1-1; no reliable D call. Trimming cost V 6 bases and J 3 bases, with 14 bases left between them. CDR1 and CDR2 from the germline V gene are MNHEY and SVGAGI. This CDR3 comprises 14 residues. CDR3 bases: TGTGCCAGCAGCTCGTCGACATTGGACACTGAAGCTTTCTTT. It specifies CASSSSTLDTEAFF.

The chain couples TRBV4-1 to TRBJ2-1, with D perhaps TRBD1 or TRBD2 (7 bases each). CDR1 is MGHRA, CDR2 YSYEKL, per germline. The germline V and J ends were trimmed by 2 bases and 2 bases, with 13 bases remaining between them. The CDR3 runs to 16 residues. CDR3 DNA: TGCGCCAGCAGCCAAATCCAGGGGGGGGCCTACAATGAGCAGTTCTTC. Its protein is CASSQIQGGAYNEQFF.

This clone was detected once. V and J are TRBV4-3 and TRBJ1-5, with a weak D call TRBD1 (6 bases). The CDR3 is 15 amino acids. Germline CDR1 reads LGHNA; CDR2 reads YSLEER. V lost 0 bases and J lost 1, with 7 bases in between. Here the CDR3 DNA reads TGCGCCAGCAGCCAAGATGGGGGCAGCAATCAGCCCCAGCATTTT. Encoded protein: CASSQDGGSNQPQHF.

A single count supports this clone. The rearrangement joins TRBV19 to TRBJ2-5, with TRBD2 as a possible D gene (5 bases). The germline CDR1 and CDR2 sequences are LNHDA and SQIVND (reference sequence). Trimming took off 3 bases at V and 4 bases at J, with 9 bases between the two ends. The CDR3 covers 13 residues. The CDR3 nucleotides read TGTGCCAGTAGTATTGGGAGAGTAGAGACCCAGTACTTC. It encodes CASSIGRVETQYF.

The DNA of the CDR3 is TGTGCCACCAGCAGAGATCTAACAGGCGAAGAGCCCCAGCATTTT. Amino acids: CATSRDLTGEEPQHF. This rearrangement joins TRBV15 to TRBJ1-5, with TRBD1 as a possible D gene (5 bases). Trimming removed 0 bases from V and 8 bases from J, with 14 bases in between. This CDR3 has 15 amino acids. Germline assignment: CDR1 LNHNV and CDR2 YYDKDF (reference sequence). The full variable domain, with the rest looked up from reference TRBV15 and TRBJ1-5, is DAMVIQNPRYQVTQFGKPVTLSCSQTLNHNVMYWYQQKSSQAPKLLFHYYDKDFNNEADTPDNFQSRRPNTSFCFLDIRSPGLGDTAMYLCATSRDLTGEEPQHFGDGTRLSIL.

V usage is TRBV10-3 and J usage is TRBJ2-3, with a possible D match to TRBD2 (7 bases). CDR3 length equals 18 residues. The germline V gene has CDR1 ENHRY and CDR2 SYGVKD. Trimming shortened V by 5 bases and J by 0 bases, and 21 bases separated the two germline ends. The CDR3 reads CAISRSGGARASTDTQYF. As DNA, the CDR3 is TGTGCCATCAGTCGGAGTGGGGGGGCCCGGGCGAGCACAGATACGCAGTATTTT.